This section outlines one TCR beta chain sequence together with its context. The data are from a study of human T cells and chemical hapten exposure. Documented time point: patch test 3, about 24 weeks after DPC sensitization. Regarding treatment: therapeutic diphenylcyclopropenone sensitization with weekly scalp DPC. This CDR3 spans 12 amino acids. CDR1 and CDR2 from the germline V gene are MDHEN and SYDVKM. Trimming removed 3 bases at V and 8 bases at J, with 8 bases between. TCRdb recomputed calls from the RACE reads with MiXCR, one row per CDR3 protein. The table includes around 150,000 distinct CDR3 sequences, 25% to 35% detected once.

This receptor was obtained from a young woman with alopecia areata. Some clones in this sample may be carry-over from other donors' samples. Specimen: whole blood, collected in connection with sensitization to the hapten diphenylcyclopropenone (DPC). The chain combines TRBV28 with TRBJ2-1; no reliable D call. This CDR3 is CASSFSSYEQFF. CDR3 DNA: TGTGCCAGCAGTTTCAGCAGCTATGAGCAGTTCTTC.